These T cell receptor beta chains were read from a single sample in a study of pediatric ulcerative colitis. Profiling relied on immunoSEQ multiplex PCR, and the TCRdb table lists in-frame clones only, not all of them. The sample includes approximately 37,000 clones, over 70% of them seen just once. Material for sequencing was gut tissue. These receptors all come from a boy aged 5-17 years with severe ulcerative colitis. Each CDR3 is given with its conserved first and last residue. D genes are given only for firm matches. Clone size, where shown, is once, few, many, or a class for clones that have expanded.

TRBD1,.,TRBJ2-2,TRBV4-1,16,TGCGCCAGCAGCCAACTTGGACAGGGCCTCACCGGGGAGCTGTTTTTT,CASSQLGQGLTGELFF
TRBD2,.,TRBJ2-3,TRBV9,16,TGTGCCAGCAGCGACCGACTCGTGGGAGGGAGGGATACGCAGTATTTT,CASSDRLVGGRDTQYF
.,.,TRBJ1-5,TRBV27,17,TGTGCCAGCAGTTTTCCGGGGGCCATCGATAGCAATCAGCCCCAGCATTTT,CASSFPGAIDSNQPQHF
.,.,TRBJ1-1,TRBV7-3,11,TGTGCCAGCAGCCAAGACACTGAAGCTTTCTTT,CASSQDTEAFF
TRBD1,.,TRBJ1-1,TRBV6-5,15,TGTGCCAGCAGTTACTCCGGGACAGCTAACACTGAAGCTTTCTTT,CASSYSGTANTEAFF
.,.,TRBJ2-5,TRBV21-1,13,TGTGCCAGGTCGACAGGGGGCGCGGAGACCCAGTACTTC,CARSTGGAETQYF
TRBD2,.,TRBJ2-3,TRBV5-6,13,TGTGCCAGCAGCTCGGGAGGTCCAGATACGCAGTATTTT,CASSSGGPDTQYF
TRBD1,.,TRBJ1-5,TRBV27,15,TGTGCCAGCAGCTCCGGACAGGAGTTCAATCAGCCCCAGCATTTT,CASSSGQEFNQPQHF
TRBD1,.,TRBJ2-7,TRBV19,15,TGTGCCAGTAGTATAGCAACAGGGGGCGAAGACGAGCAGTACTTC,CASSIATGGEDEQYF
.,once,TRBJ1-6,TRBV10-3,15,TGTGCCATCAGTGAGTGGGGGGTAATGGATTCACCCCTCCACTTT,CAISEWGVMDSPLHF
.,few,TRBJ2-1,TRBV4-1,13,TGCGCCAGCAGCCGACATGGTGGGGGGGAGCAGTTCTTC,CASSRHGGGEQFF
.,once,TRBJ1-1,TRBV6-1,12,TGTGCCAGCAGTGAAGTGAACACTGAAGCTTTCTTT,CASSEVNTEAFF
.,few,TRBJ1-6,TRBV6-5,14,TGTGCCAGCAGTCCGGACAGTCGGAAGTTCCCCCTCCACTTT,CASSPDSRKFPLHF
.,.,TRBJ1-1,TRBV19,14,TGTGCCAGTACGGCAGGGTCGAAAATCAACAAAGCTTTCTTT,CASTAGSKINKAFF
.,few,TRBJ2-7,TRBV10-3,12,TGTGCCAGCAGGACAGCAACCTACGAGCAGTACTTC,CASRTATYEQYF
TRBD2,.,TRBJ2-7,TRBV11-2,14,TGTGCCAGCAGCTGGGGGGGGAGACCCTACGAGCAGTACTTC,CASSWGGRPYEQYF
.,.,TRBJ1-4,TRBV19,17,TGTGCCAGTAGTCTAGGGGGTGGGATGGGACGGAATGAAAAACTGTTTTTT,CASSLGGGMGRNEKLFF
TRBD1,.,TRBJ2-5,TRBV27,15,TGTCCCCATAAAGGCTTCCCGACAGGGAAAGAGACCCAGTACTTC,CPHKGFPTGKETQYF
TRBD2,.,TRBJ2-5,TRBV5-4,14,TGTGCCAGCAGCTTGGAACTAGCGGGGGAGACCCAGTACTTC,CASSLELAGETQYF
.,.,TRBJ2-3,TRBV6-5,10,TGTGCCATCTCCACAGATACGCAGTATTTT,CAISTDTQYF
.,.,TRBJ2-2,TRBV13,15,TGTGCCAGCAGCTTATCTATTAAGAACACCGGGGAGCTGTTTTTT,CASSLSIKNTGELFF
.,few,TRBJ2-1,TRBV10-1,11,TGCGCCAGCAGCCCGGGGAATGAGCAGTTCTTC,CASSPGNEQFF
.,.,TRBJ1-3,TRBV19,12,TGTGCCAGTAGTACAGAGGGAAACACCATATATTTT,CASSTEGNTIYF
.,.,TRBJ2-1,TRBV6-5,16,TGTGCCAGCAGTTACACCCTGGGGGACTCCTACAATGAGCAGTTCTTC,CASSYTLGDSYNEQFF
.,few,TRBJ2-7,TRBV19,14,TGTGCCAGTAGTCGTAGTGGGGACTCCTACGAGCAGTACTTC,CASSRSGDSYEQYF
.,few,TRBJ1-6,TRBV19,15,TGTGCCAGTAGTATCGGGGGCAGCAATAATTCACCCCTCCACTTT,CASSIGGSNNSPLHF
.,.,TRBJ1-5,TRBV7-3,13,TGTGCCAGCAGCTTAGTAGTGAGACAGCCCCAGCATTTT,CASSLVVRQPQHF
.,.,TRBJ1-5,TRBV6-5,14,TGTGCCAGCAGTTATAGGGGAAGCAATCAGCCCCAGCATTTT,CASSYRGSNQPQHF
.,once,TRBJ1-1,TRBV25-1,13,TGTGCCAGCAGGGGAGCGGGGAACACTGAAGCTTTCTTT,CASRGAGNTEAFF
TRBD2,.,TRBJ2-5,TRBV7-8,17,TGTGCCAGCAGCTTAGTAGCCCTAGCGGGGGGCCAGATAACCCAGTACTTC,CASSLVALAGGQITQYF
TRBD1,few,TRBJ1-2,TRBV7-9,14,TGTGCCAGCAGCTCCCGACAGGGAGAGAGTGGCTACACCTTC,CASSSRQGESGYTF
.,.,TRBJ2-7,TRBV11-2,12,TGTGCCAGCAGCTCCGACCCCCGTAGGAATACCTTC,CASSSDPRRNTF
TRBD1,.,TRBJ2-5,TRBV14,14,TGTGCCAGCAGCCACCGCGACAGGGAAGAGACCCAGTACTTC,CASSHRDREETQYF